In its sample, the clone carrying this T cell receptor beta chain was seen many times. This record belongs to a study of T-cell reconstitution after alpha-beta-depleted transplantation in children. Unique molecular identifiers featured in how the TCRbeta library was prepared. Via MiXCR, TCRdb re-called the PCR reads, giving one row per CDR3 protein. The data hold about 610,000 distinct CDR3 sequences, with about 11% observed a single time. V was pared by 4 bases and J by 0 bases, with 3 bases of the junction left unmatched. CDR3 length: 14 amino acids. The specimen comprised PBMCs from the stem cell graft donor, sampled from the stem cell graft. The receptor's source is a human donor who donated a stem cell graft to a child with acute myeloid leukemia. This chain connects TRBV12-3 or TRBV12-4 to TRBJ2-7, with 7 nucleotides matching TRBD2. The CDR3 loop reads CASSWLADSYEQYF. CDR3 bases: TGTGCCAGCAGTTGGCTAGCGGACTCCTACGAGCAGTACTTC.